This T cell receptor (beta chain) was profiled in a study of cytomegalovirus exposure and HLA in healthy donors (dated by TCRdb to about 2017). Describing the broader study: In an earlier analysis of about 560 of the donors, 250 to 300 Gb of sequence data and approximately 100 million unique TCR beta sequences from about 179 million T cells were reported. Typing coverage differed by locus: A, B, C, DRB1 and DQB1 were typed in roughly 620-640 donors, DQA1 in approximately 520, DPA1 in 600 to 610, and DPB1 in about 450. In a later genetic analysis, genome-wide SNP genotypes for about three fifths of the roughly 670 donors were used, and that subset was treated as a discovery cohort. A handful of DR-DQ haplotypes were handled as single units for association and clustering because linkage in the cohort was strong. The aim of the study was to test whether cataloging public T cell receptors could identify signatures of past pathogen exposure. In addition to the first cohort of 500 to 850 subjects, a separate validation cohort of over 90 different subjects was used. HLA typing included class I and class II loci at four-digit resolution. In an earlier analysis of 500 to 650 of the donors, high-throughput TCR beta sequencing was used to judge whether each TCR beta V gene segment behaved as functional or pseudogenic. All discovery cohort repertoires had been generated on a single sequencing platform. Across some 400 genotyped donors of the cohort, an average of about 240,000 unique TCR beta nucleotide sequences per donor were sequenced, and 15% to 20% of those sequences were non-productive. The study used immunosequencing to profile the T cell repertoires of approximately 640 subjects and linked those repertoires to cytomegalovirus serostatus. Donor age, sex, ethnicity and CMV serostatus were compiled alongside the repertoire data. The study combined high-throughput TCR immunosequencing, statistical association of individual TCRs with disease status, and machine learning to predict cytomegalovirus infection status. Roughly 310 gigabases of sequencing data and roughly 90 million unique TCR sequences were included in an early release covering about 700 HLA-typed donors. In a later analysis, previously published TCR beta repertoires from more than 500 donors were re-analyzed and high-resolution HLA genotyping was added so that TCR occurrence patterns could be studied. Of the 300 to 500 genotyped donors, over 80% were placed in the genetic ancestry cluster associated with self-reported Caucasian donors. Rather than using new phenotypic data, the later analysis identified candidate immune exposures from TCR beta sequences and from how often those sequences occurred across donors. What the authors observed across the whole study: The classifier was reported to diagnose cytomegalovirus status with high specificity and sensitivity in both the original cohort and the validation cohort. The presence/absence analyses assumed that sequencing depth was roughly uniform across donors, and that assumption may not be true. A later genetic analysis reported fewer N-insertions in productive TCRs among donors in an Asian-associated ancestry cluster than the roughly 670-donor mean. In a later analysis, the rate of TCR association differed among HLA loci, with DRB1 alleles having the most associated TCRs and HLA-C alleles having the fewest. Correlated functional status among segregating V segments might be attributable to linkage disequilibrium, but an unknown experimental factor could not be ruled out. The authors suggested that the approach could potentially be extended to other disease states and immunological phenotypes. Because counts were too low, roughly 16 rarely observed V segments, including chromosome 9 orphons, were left out of the earlier analysis of some 600 of the donors. Across donors, most TCR sequences were observed very rarely, whereas some public TCRs were present in many individuals. An association between a missense DCLRE1C variant and V-gene and J-gene trimming of TCR beta chains was found in a later genetic analysis and replicated in an independent cohort. The study gave a list of some 150 TCR beta chains associated with cytomegalovirus. Three of the identified cytomegalovirus-associated TCR beta chains were confirmed in vitro to be specific for cytomegalovirus antigens. An earlier analysis of approximately 600 of the donors showed that most TCR beta V segments appeared in productive rearrangements either about 87% or about 30% of the time, which broadly matched IMGT annotations. A group of highly shared sequence variants was considered likely to be a technical artifact of the sequencing pipeline. The 87-base-pair reads could not distinguish some IMGT-functional V segments, including TRBV6-2 and TRBV6-3, so those segments were excluded. A later analysis reported that several top co-occurrence clusters appeared linked to parvovirus B19, influenza, CMV and Epstein-Barr virus. In a later analysis, most CMV-associated TCR beta chains were found to appear HLA-restricted, with HLA associations seemingly driven largely by CMV exposure. Because HLA typing was missing for some donors at each locus, association tests included only the typed subset. A further reported finding was that TCR beta sequences accurately predicted the HLA-A and HLA-B alleles for most subjects in the first cohort. At a false discovery rate of 0.05, a later analysis linked approximately 18,000 TCR beta sequences to specific HLA alleles. Only TCR beta chains were sequenced in this cohort, and the absence of alpha or paired-chain data limited detectable features. When HLA alleles, especially DR and DQ, strongly co-occurred, TCR associations were difficult to assign to individual alleles. Compared with equally common non-associated chains, HLA-associated TCR beta chains in a later analysis were more clonally expanded and had lower generation probabilities. For the cohort, immune exposure information was limited to CMV serostatus.

In total, fewer than 750 healthy bone marrow donors made up the cohort. At the time of sampling, every cohort member was nominally healthy, though immune exposures that went unrecorded were likely present. The donor was CMV seropositive and belonged to the group of more than 250 seropositive cohort members. Every donor gave a peripheral blood sample, and the peripheral blood mononuclear cells from that sample were used for TCR beta sequencing. Genomic DNA extraction from the blood cell samples was performed with the Qiagen DNeasy Blood Extraction Kit. From cysteine to phenylalanine, the CDR3 is 13 amino acids long. Just CDR3 DNA is preserved here, 39 bases in frame from base 1. Based on the germline V gene, the CDR1 and CDR2 sequences are MDHEN and SYDVKM. Ends trimmed: V by 4 bases, J by 13 bases; bases unmatched to a gene: 10. Notes on this clone: The antigen it binds to is not known. Base qualities were left out, and no much larger clone turns up one base away.

Libraries came from the immunoSEQ multiplex PCR assay. For the multiplex PCR, a mixture combining 60 forward primers for TCR Vbeta segments and 13 reverse primers for TCR Jbeta segments was used. The CDR3 region of rearranged TCR beta genes was amplified from genomic DNA by a multiplex PCR assay. Amplified TCR beta libraries were sequenced as 87-base-pair reads on the Illumina HiSeq System. Per the original workflow: A later analysis tallied around 87 million unique TCR beta chains across the 610 or so repertoires, and approximately 12 million of those chains were shared by two or more donors. Raw reads were error-corrected and collapsed into unique sequences with a nearest-neighbor algorithm that merged closely related sequences to remove PCR and sequencing errors. CDR3 sequences were aligned to IMGT reference sequences to assign V, D and J gene segments. For a sequence to be retained, a match of at least six nucleotides was required to both a V gene segment and a J gene segment. Rearrangements were classified as productive when the CDR3 lacked stop codons and remained in frame with V and J, and all other rearrangements were classified as non-productive. Following IMGT convention, CDR3 was defined as the stretch from the second conserved V-encoded cysteine to the conserved J-encoded phenylalanine. The earlier analysis of roughly 590 of the donors excluded any sequence lacking an unambiguous match to a single V gene segment. In an earlier analysis of about 590 of the donors, a V segment was called functional when productive rearrangements were above 56.7%, and segregating when the standard deviation between donors exceeded 5%. A statistical classification framework was developed to diagnose cytomegalovirus status using the catalog of TCR beta chain sequences. In a later analysis, TCR nucleotide sequences were compared against IMGT/GENE-DB human TR gene sequences so that V and J genes could be assigned. Using the TCRdist pipeline, a later analysis assigned CDR3 sequences along with most-parsimonious VDJ recombination scenarios. In a later analysis, each TCR beta chain was defined by its CDR3 amino acid sequence together with its V-gene family, and reads lacking a unique V-gene family were excluded. In a later analysis, 550 to 650 highly shared, low-generation-probability nucleotide sequences were removed to address suspected cross-contamination and a sequencing artifact. A later analysis calculated a clonal expansion index for each public chain from normalized within-repertoire ranks of inferred template counts. Generation probabilities in a later analysis came from a VDJ recombination model fitted to out-of-frame rearrangements, and those results were checked against IGoR. A later analysis scored TCR-TCR, TCR-HLA and TCR-CMV co-occurrence with hypergeometric tests, applying a repertoire-size bias correction to TCR pairs. A later analysis estimated false discovery rates by permuting HLA or CMV assignments 20 times. A later analysis grouped co-occurring TCRs with DBSCAN, adding TCRdist sequence similarity when clustering within HLA-allele-positive subsets. For co-occurrence clustering, repertoires with fewer than 30,000 or more than 120,000 public chains were excluded, along with about five repertoires with anomalous nucleotide sharing. In its TCRdb copy, this immuneACCESS table keeps in-frame sequences only and misses some clones. Where compared with another copy, unresolved V genes explain less than half of these, and the others have no known cause. V and J calls and clone size come straight from that table; D and trimming were deduced from the DNA. The sample records 130,000 or so clones, 82% of which are singletons. More than 2.5% of the sample belongs to the ten largest clones.

This clonotype was obtained from a man aged 18 to 30 in good health and CMV-seropositive. The chain is assembled from TRBV28 and TRBJ1-2; 9 junctional bases match TRBD1. Sequencing was performed on PBMCs. DNA sequence: TGTGCCAGCAGTTCCCCGGGACAGGGTCCTGTCACCTTC. It codes for CASSSPGQGPVTF.